This TCR beta chain originates from a study of response to subunit inactivated influenza vaccine (dated by TCRdb to 2016 to 2019). Some background on the complete study: To follow how T cells responded to a trivalent subunit inactivated influenza vaccine, the researchers relied on deep quantitative profiling of the T cell receptor repertoire. The full study reports these points: It was suggested by the authors that each seasonal influenza vaccination may recruit only a limited number of new T cells.

Ten or more counts support this clonotype. No cognate antigen has been identified for it. No base-level quality is on record; no much larger clone is a single base apart. The library was prepared using RT-PCR. The instrument given in TCRdb is Illumina HiSeq 2500. In-frame beta chains were kept once TCRdb had trimmed the public reads at Q25 with fastp and called clones with MiXCR. Here each entry gathers all rows of one CDR3 protein and keeps the most common genes and DNA. Present in this sample are about 190,000 distinct CDR3 sequences, about an eighth of which were seen just once. Roughly 24% of the sample lies in the top ten. From the germline V gene, CDR1 is SGHRS and CDR2 is YFSETQ. A distance of 6 bases separates the germline ends of V and J, which lose 0 bases and 5 bases respectively. The CDR3 numbers 13 residues from cysteine through phenylalanine. CDR3 DNA is the only sequence kept; it has 39 bases, read in frame from the first base.

Rearrangement joined TRBV5-1 to TRBJ2-1, with no confidently assigned D gene. The TCR originated in a man in his fifties or sixties who received an inactivated influenza vaccine. Donor details come from another sample of the same person, matched by shared clones. The sample in question was CD8+ T cells sorted from PBMCs, obtained roughly 5 days after vaccination. The CDR3 protein is CASSLGLDNEQFF. In nucleotide form, the sequence is TGCGCCAGCAGCTTGGGTCTAGACAATGAGCAGTTCTTC.